The entry below gives a single TCR beta chain sequence along with its context. This clone was recorded a few times. It lacks a known antigen. Per-base quality was not reported, and no clone a single base away is much larger than it. The immunoSEQ Assay, a bias-controlled multiplex PCR, was used to amplify TCRbeta CDR3 regions from genomic DNA. In the source study's methods: The number of nucleated cells in each sample was estimated from the amplification of reference gene primers within the assay. Sequence reads were collapsed and filtered to measure the absolute abundance of every unique TCRbeta CDR3 rearrangement. For each sample, productive Simpson clonality was calculated by taking the square root of Simpson's diversity index across productive rearrangements. In its TCRdb copy, this immuneACCESS table keeps in-frame sequences only and misses some clones. Where compared with another copy, unresolved V genes explain less than half of these, and the others have no known cause. V, J and clone size were drawn from that table, and D and trimming were deduced from the DNA. The sample profile shows 200,000 or so clones; around four fifths of them were found once. Together, the top ten hold roughly 4.8% of the sample.

This entry is derived from a study of blood T cell repertoires in COVID-19 (dated by TCRdb to the early 2020s). About the study as a whole: Collaborator samples came from the United States, Italy and Spain and covered acute and convalescent phases of COVID-19. The prospective study material was composed of cDNA or gDNA derived from T cells, B-cell-depleted T cells, or PBMCs. The dataset comprised deeply sampled blood TCRbeta repertoires from subjects exposed to, actively infected with, or recovered from COVID-19. The repertoires were made available in a free public database intended to serve as a resource for research on the immune response to SARS-CoV-2. The samples were drawn from the first 160 participants of the ongoing ImmuneRACE study and from about 1,200 subjects provided by 6 global collaborators. Nearly every sample came with metadata listing a de-identified subject ID, COVID-19 status, age in years and sex. Where HLA class I and class II types were available, the types were taken from metadata supplied by the sample provider, not from assay-based typing. The investigation overall reported the following: The amount of clinical and demographic metadata varied by source and participant and was provided uncurated.

Enrolling through a virtual design, the prospective study's participants ranged in age from about 18 to 89 years and lived across about two dozen United States geographic areas. In the prospective study, participants were assigned to cohorts based on the clinical history participants reported in a screening survey and a study questionnaire. Exposed participants were defined as having been in contact with someone with a PCR-confirmed or clinician-diagnosed COVID-19 case within 2 weeks of study entry. In the prospective study, mobile phlebotomists collected whole blood, serum and a nasopharyngeal or oropharyngeal swab from each participant. Participants in the prospective study had the option to provide additional blood draws and questionnaires over an approximately 2-month period. Blood samples from the prospective study were shipped frozen or at room temperature prior to DNA extraction. The germline V and J ends show losses of 0 bases and 12 bases respectively, and no gene match explains 10 bases of the junction. The CDR3 holds 15 amino acids from the cysteine to the phenylalanine. The DNA shown is the 45-base CDR3, in frame from base 1. In the germline V gene, CDR1 corresponds to SGHRS and CDR2 to YFSETQ.

This chain is built from TRBV5-1 and TRBJ2-1; 9 nucleotides in the junction match TRBD2. Material for sequencing was PBMCs or T cells enriched from blood (not recorded which). This clonotype was sampled from a woman in her forties or fifties who had been exposed to COVID-19. The nucleotides read TGCGCCAGCAGCTTGGAGAGCGGGGGGCCCTCAGGGCAGTTCTTC. Its coded protein is CASSLESGGPSGQFF.